This T cell receptor beta chain originates from a study of blood T cell repertoires in COVID-19. The wider study: There were acute and convalescent COVID-19 samples, and they came from the United States, Italy and Spain.

Original analysis: Amplification from reference gene primers served as the basis for estimated nucleated cell counts. The assay was immunoSEQ multiplex PCR, and TCRdb's table has in-frame clones only and misses some. The V and J calls and the clone size are those of that table, but D and trimming were determined from the DNA. Here the sample spans roughly 180,000 clones, 75% to 80% being singletons. Sequences were obtained from peripheral blood. The TCR was taken from a woman aged 50 to 60 with active or convalescent COVID-19.

CDR3 DNA: TGCAGCGTCCGAAGGGCTAGCGGGAGCGGTGAGCAGTACTTC. This sequence encodes CSVRRASGSGEQYF. The gene calls are TRBV29-1 and TRBJ2-7, with 10 bases lining up with TRBD2. V lost 6 bases and J lost 7; bases outside the gene matches: 12. Germline assignment: CDR1 SQVTM and CDR2 ANQGSEA. The CDR3 runs to 14 residues.